Shown below are 14 T cell receptor beta chains from a single sample sequenced in a study of T cell responses to AZD1222 COVID-19 vaccine (dated by TCRdb to 2020 to 2023). Library creation used the immunoSEQ multiplex PCR assay. Imported from immuneACCESS, the table was reduced by TCRdb to in-frame sequences with V and J called. These copies leave out some clones; in studies compared against another copy, an unresolved V gene accounts for under half, and the cause of the remainder is not known. The sample table lists some 150,000 clones, 70% to 90% of them with a count of one. Of the sample, approximately 3.1% falls within the top ten clones. This specimen's time point label, interpreted: baseline before first vaccination. The intended sense of this specimen's treatment or condition label: meningococcal conjugate vaccine given as trial control. This sample comprised peripheral blood, obtained on day 0 of MenACWY control vaccination. These receptors were obtained from an adult in good health.

The chain carries TRBV3-1 (or the pseudogene TRBV3-2) and TRBJ2-7; D might be TRBD2 (6 bases). V lost 10 bases to trimming and J lost 7 bases, with 17 bases between them. This CDR3 region has 12 residues. Germline CDR1 and CDR2: LGHDT and YNNKEL (reference sequence). The DNA of the CDR3 is TGTGCCACCGGCGGGATTACGGGGGAGCAGTACTTC. This encodes CATGGITGEQYF.

The V and J genes are TRBV5-1 and TRBJ2-3; D is possibly TRBD2 (5 bases). The germline CDR1 and CDR2 sequences are SGHRS and YFSETQ. This CDR3 contains 15 residues. Trimming removed 2 bases from V and 5 bases from J, with 15 bases in between. Here the CDR3 reads CASSFLGSGGDTQYF. The DNA of the CDR3 is TGCGCCAGCAGCTTCTTGGGAAGCGGAGGAGATACGCAGTATTTT.

This rearrangement joins TRBV24-1 to TRBJ2-7; unclear D gene. Germline V CDR1 and CDR2: KGHDR, SFDVKD. The germline V and J ends were trimmed by 5 bases and 0 bases, with 10 bases remaining between them. CDR3 length: 14 amino acids. CDR3 DNA sequence: TGTGCCACCAGTGGCCACGGGTCCTCCTACGAGCAGTACTTC. Protein sequence: CATSGHGSSYEQYF.

The chain is built from TRBV19 and TRBJ2-7; TRBD2 aligns across 8 bases. Germline lookup yields CDR1 LNHDA and CDR2 SQIVND (reference sequence). CDR3 size: 18 residues. V lost 3 bases and J lost 2; bases outside the gene matches: 15. The CDR3: CASSIGSRALAVPYEQYF. CDR3 sequence (DNA): TGTGCCAGTAGTATCGGGTCGAGGGCACTAGCGGTCCCCTACGAGCAGTACTTC.

The V gene is TRBV7-3, the J gene TRBJ1-1, with D unresolved. Trimming shortened V by 5 bases and J by 5 bases, and 12 bases separated the two germline ends. CDR1 SGHTA and CDR2 FQGTGA come from the germline V gene. The CDR3 spans 13 residues. CDR3 sequence (DNA): TGTGCCAGCAGCATCTCCCTGGGGACTGAAGCTTTCTTT. This sequence encodes CASSISLGTEAFF.

This rearrangement joins TRBV12-3 or TRBV12-4 to TRBJ2-1; 9 positions match TRBD1. Germline trimming cut 3 bases from V and 14 bases from J; bases unmatched to any gene: 8. This CDR3 region has 13 residues. CDR3 loop: CASSFLRTGVEFF. CDR3 bases: TGTGCCAGCAGTTTTCTTAGGACAGGGGTTGAGTTCTTC.

The chain recombines TRBV10-3 with TRBJ2-7, with a weak D call TRBD1 (5 bases). Germline V gene data show CDR1 as ENHRY and CDR2 as SYGVKD. There are 14 residues in the CDR3. V was pared by 7 bases and J by 2 bases, with 15 bases between. The CDR3 DNA is TGTGCCATCATTGGTGACAGTGTAGCCTACGAGCAGTACTTC. Translated, it gives CAIIGDSVAYEQYF.

The chain links TRBV6-5 to TRBJ1-2; TRBD1 matches 9 bases. The V gene's germline CDR1 is MNHEY and CDR2 SVGAGI. The ends lost 2 bases at V and 6 bases at J; junction bases unmatched: 10. The CDR3 runs to 16 residues. The CDR3 is CASSYQRPGQGHGYTF. The CDR3 nucleotides are TGTGCCAGCAGTTACCAAAGACCGGGACAGGGCCATGGCTACACCTTC.

The chain combines TRBV7-8 with TRBJ2-7, with D perhaps assigned TRBD1 or TRBD2 (5 bases each). This CDR3 contains 15 residues. V lost 0 bases to trimming and J lost 4 bases, with 13 bases between them. Germline CDR1 reads SGHVS; CDR2 reads FQNEAQ. The CDR3 sequence: CASSLARRWGYEQYF. The CDR3 DNA follows: TGTGCCAGCAGCTTAGCGCGGAGGTGGGGGTACGAGCAGTACTTC. The entire variable domain, with the rest obtained from reference TRBV7-8 and TRBJ2-7, is as follows: GAGVSQSPRYKVAKRGQDVALRCDPISGHVSLFWYQQALGQGPEFLTYFQNEAQLDKSGLPSDRFFAERPEGSVSTLKIQRTQQEDSAVYLCASSLARRWGYEQYFGPGTRLTVT.

This clone showed up just once. CDR3 residues: CASSPDREAEAFF. CDR3 coding DNA: TGTGCCAGCAGCCCGGACAGGGAAGCTGAAGCTTTCTTT. This chain uses TRBV9 with TRBJ1-1; 8 bases line up with TRBD1. Trimming took 4 bases from V and 6 from J; bases not matched to a gene: 5. The length of the CDR3 is 13 residues. Germline V lookup: CDR1 SGDLS, CDR2 YYNGEE.

The rearrangement joins TRBV7-6 to TRBJ1-4; D is unresolved. This CDR3 contains 13 residues. The germline gives CDR1 SGHVS, CDR2 FNYEAQ. V lost 2 bases and J 3 bases, leaving 4 bases between the germline ends. The CDR3 region has the DNA TGTGCCAGCAGCTTACAGGCTAATGAAAAACTGTTTTTT. The encoded protein is CASSLQANEKLFF.

The chain carries TRBV5-6 and TRBJ2-3; weak D call: TRBD1 (5 bases). V was shortened by 0 bases and J by 2 bases, with 13 bases between the two germline ends. Germline V gene data show CDR1 as SGHDT and CDR2 as YYEEEE. CDR3 length: 16 amino acids. The DNA for the CDR3 is TGTGCCAGCAGCTTGGGCGCAGGGCGTACCACAGATACGCAGTATTTT. It encodes CASSLGAGRTTDTQYF.

The chain joins TRBV7-2 to TRBJ2-7; D is undetermined. V was cut by 5 bases and J by 0 bases, with 5 bases left in between. The CDR3 length is 12 residues. Germline CDR1 reads SGHTA; CDR2 reads FQGNSA. The CDR3 loop reads CASSPSSYEQYF. CDR3 sequence (DNA): TGTGCCAGCAGCCCGAGCTCCTACGAGCAGTACTTC.

This chain uses TRBV3-1 (or the pseudogene TRBV3-2) with TRBJ1-1, with TRBD1 matching over 8 bases. Germline trimming cut 4 bases from V and 6 bases from J; bases unmatched to any gene: 13. Germline values: CDR1 LGHDT, CDR2 YNNKEL (reference sequence). The CDR3 covers 16 residues. The CDR3 loop is CASSRETGALLPEAFF. The CDR3 region has the DNA TGTGCCAGCAGCCGGGAGACAGGGGCTCTCCTCCCTGAAGCTTTCTTT.